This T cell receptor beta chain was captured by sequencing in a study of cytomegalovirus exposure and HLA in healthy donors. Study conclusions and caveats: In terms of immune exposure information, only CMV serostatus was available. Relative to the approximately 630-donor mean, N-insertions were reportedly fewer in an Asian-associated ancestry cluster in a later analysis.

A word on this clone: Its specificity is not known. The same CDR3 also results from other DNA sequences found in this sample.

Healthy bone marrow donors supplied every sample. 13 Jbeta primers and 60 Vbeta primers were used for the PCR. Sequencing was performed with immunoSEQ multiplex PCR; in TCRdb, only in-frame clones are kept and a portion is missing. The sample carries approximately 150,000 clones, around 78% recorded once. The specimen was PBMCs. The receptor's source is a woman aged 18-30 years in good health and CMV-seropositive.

The CDR3: CASSPAGGEQYF. CDR3 DNA sequence: TGCGCCAGCAGCCCCGCCGGAGGCGAGCAGTACTTC. V and J are TRBV5-1 and TRBJ2-7; TRBD2 might be the D (5 bases). CDR3 length equals 12 residues. Germline values: CDR1 SGHRS, CDR2 YFSETQ. With 4 bases removed from V and 6 bases from J, the gap between germline ends came to 11 bases.